The next 15 T cell receptor beta chains were all read from a single sample in a study of graft-versus-host responses after intestinal transplantation (dated by TCRdb to about 2021). The antigens of these receptors remain unknown. Interpreted using the paper, the time point label stands for: cells obtained before transplantation from donor or recipient. The library was produced with the immunoSEQ multiplex PCR assay. The table comes from immuneACCESS by way of TCRdb, which keeps in-frame sequences with V and J called. Part of the clones is missing from these tables; in studies checked, under half for an unresolved V gene and the rest for unknown reasons. The sample includes over 100,000 clones, with approximately 84% observed a single time. Together, the top ten hold roughly 0.9% of the sample. The sequencing here drew on unstimulated CD4+ T cells sorted from spleen or lymph node cells, taken before intestinal transplant. Receptors originate from a human donor who received an intestinal transplant.

The chain links TRBV28 to TRBJ1-1; maybe TRBD1 (6 bases). Between the trimmed V and J ends, which lost 3 bases and 5 bases, there was a span of 19 bases. Germline loops: CDR1 MDHEN, CDR2 SYDVKM. The CDR3 totals 16 residues. This CDR3 reads CASSFVWGRGETEAFF. The CDR3 region has the DNA TGTGCCAGCAGTTTTGTCTGGGGGCGCGGTGAAACTGAAGCTTTCTTT. Looking up the rest from reference TRBV28 and TRBJ1-1 gives the full variable domain: DVKVTQSSRYLVKRTGEKVFLECVQDMDHENMFWYRQDPGLGLRLIYFSYDVKMKEKGDIPEGYSVSREKKERFSLILESASTNQTSMYLCASSFVWGRGETEAFFGQGTRLTVV.

Of note for this clone: This sample also contains other DNA sequences that code for the same CDR3. The chain combines TRBV9 with TRBJ2-3; D may be TRBD2 (7 bases). Trimming took off 0 bases at V and 5 bases at J, with 16 bases between the two ends. Germline V gene sequence: CDR1 SGDLS, CDR2 YYNGEE. The CDR3 spans 16 residues. For the CDR3, the DNA is TGTGCCAGCAGCGTAGATATCGGGGGGCGGGGAGATACGCAGTATTTT. It specifies CASSVDIGGRGDTQYF.

The rearrangement links TRBV7-3 to TRBJ2-1; D gene uncertain. CDR1 and CDR2 from the germline V gene are SGHTA and FQGTGA. CDR3 length: 15 residues. V lost 5 bases and J lost 0, with 11 bases in between. The CDR3 is CASSRGPNSYNEQFF. DNA of the CDR3: TGTGCCAGCAGCCGAGGACCAAACTCCTACAATGAGCAGTTCTTC.

Only a few counts were recorded for this clone. V is TRBV5-4 and J is TRBJ2-1; maybe TRBD2 (6 bases). From germline, CDR1 is SGHNT and CDR2 YYREEE (reference sequence). The CDR3 is 16 amino acids. The V gene lost 0 bases and the J gene lost 4 bases, with 14 bases spanning the gap. CDR3: CASSLGRDPHYNEQFF. The CDR3 coding sequence is TGTGCCAGCAGCTTGGGGCGGGACCCGCATTACAATGAGCAGTTCTTC.

In its sample, this clone was seen once. The chain uses TRBV10-1 and TRBJ2-3; D ambiguous. The ends were cut back, 0 bases at V and 8 bases at J, with 3 bases in the middle. The CDR3 loop spans 11 amino acids. Germline CDR1 is WNHNN and CDR2 is SYGVQD (reference sequence). CDR3 coding DNA: TGCGCCAGCAGTGAGTCTGGTACGCAGTATTTT. Amino acids: CASSESGTQYF.

The chain uses TRBV19 and TRBJ1-5; tentatively, D is TRBD1 (5 bases). V lost 1 base and J lost 6, with 13 bases in between. This CDR3 has 15 amino acids. Germline CDR1 is LNHDA and CDR2 is SQIVND (reference sequence). DNA of the CDR3: TGTGCCAGTAGTATAGTAGGAGGGGCGGGTCAGCCCCAGCATTTT. It translates to CASSIVGGAGQPQHF.

This chain uses TRBV4-2 with TRBJ1-6; weak D call: TRBD1 (5 bases). The V end was cut by 0 bases, the J end by 10 bases, with 16 bases between. The CDR3 has 16 residues. Germline values: CDR1 LGHNA, CDR2 YNFKEQ. CDR3 in DNA: TGTGCCAGCAGCCAAGATCCCGAGGGGATGGGGTCACCCCTCCACTTT. Protein: CASSQDPEGMGSPLHF.

The chain is built from TRBV7-9 and TRBJ2-7; possible D gene TRBD2, 5 bases. Germline V gene data show CDR1 as SEHNR and CDR2 as FQNEAQ (reference sequence). This CDR3 contains 15 residues. With 5 bases removed from V and 3 bases from J, the gap between germline ends came to 17 bases. Written as DNA, the CDR3 is TGTGCCAGCAGCACACGGGGTGCTAGAGACTACGAGCAGTACTTC. Its translation is CASSTRGARDYEQYF.

The CDR3 sequence is CASRDSSTDTQYF. The CDR3 DNA reads TGTGCCAGCCGGGACAGCAGCACAGATACGCAGTATTTT. The chain links TRBV2 to TRBJ2-3, with TRBD1 matching 7 bases. This CDR3 has 13 residues. Germline loops: CDR1 SNHLY, CDR2 FYNNEI. With V trimmed by 8 bases and J by 0 bases, 2 bases remained unmatched. Variable domain in full (rest from reference TRBV2 and TRBJ2-3): EPEVTQTPSHQVTQMGQEVILRCVPISNHLYFYWYRQILGQKVEFLVSFYNNEISEKSEIFDDQFSVERPDGSNFTLKIRSTKLEDSAMYFCASRDSSTDTQYFGPGTRLTVL.

The chain combines TRBV9 with TRBJ2-7, with 8 bases matching TRBD1. The germline V gene has CDR1 SGDLS and CDR2 YYNGEE. The CDR3 has 16 amino acids. With V trimmed by 0 bases and J by 2 bases, 7 bases remained unmatched. CDR3: CASSVAGGADPYEQYF. CDR3 nucleotides: TGTGCCAGCAGCGTAGCAGGGGGCGCGGATCCCTACGAGCAGTACTTC.

The chain is built from TRBV23-1 and TRBJ1-2; D possibly corresponds to TRBD1 (5 bases). Being an ORF, TRBV23-1 has a function that is uncertain. V was trimmed by 0 bases and J by 7 bases, leaving 18 bases between them. The CDR3 contains 16 residues. The DNA of the CDR3 is TGCGCCAGCAGTCAATCAATAGCAGGGAGGGCTACTGGCTACACCTTC. This encodes CASSQSIAGRATGYTF.

This clone has only one observation. The chain recombines TRBV4-2 with TRBJ2-7, with D uncertain. From germline, CDR1 is LGHNA and CDR2 YNFKEQ. The CDR3 sequence is 12 residues long. V lost 1 base and J lost 5, with 6 bases in between. The CDR3 reads CASSQGRNEQYF. For the CDR3, the DNA is TGTGCCAGCAGCCAAGGACGAAACGAGCAGTACTTC.

J is TRBJ2-7 and V is TRBV6-5; D is perhaps TRBD1 (6 bases). The CDR3 is made up of 12 amino acids. V shed 4 bases and J shed 9 bases, with 13 bases lying between them. The germline V gene has CDR1 MNHEY and CDR2 SVGAGI. The CDR3 DNA reads TGTGCCAGCAGTTCCAGGGGTGGGCGGCAGTACTTC. This encodes CASSSRGGRQYF.

The chain carries TRBV6-6 and TRBJ1-1; 7 bases fit TRBD1. The V gene's germline CDR1 is MNHNY and CDR2 SVGAGI (reference sequence). J was trimmed by 3 bases and V by 0 bases; bases with no gene match: 1. The CDR3 spans 14 residues. This CDR3 is CASSYSQGDTEAFF. CDR3 nucleotides: TGTGCCAGCAGTTACTCTCAGGGGGACACTGAAGCTTTCTTT.

The chain employs TRBV2 and TRBJ2-3; the D is unclear. Trimming pared 7 bases from V and 4 bases from J, leaving 12 bases between. Germline values: CDR1 SNHLY, CDR2 FYNNEI. CDR3 length equals 13 residues. The CDR3 nucleotides are TGTGCCAGCAACCCCTTGGGTGCAGATACGCAGTATTTT. It translates to CASNPLGADTQYF.